Each of the 24 T cell receptor beta chains below was sequenced from the same sample in a study of shared clonotypes between healthy human individuals. Measured with immunoSEQ multiplex PCR; TCRdb has only the in-frame clones, and not every one. The sample has about 2.3 million clones; around 90% are singletons. The source material was naive CD4+ T cells from PBMCs. Subset reported: CD45RA+ positively selected. These TCRs come from a man between 18 and 29 years old in good health. Some clones in this sample may be carry-over from other donors' samples.

The CDR3 DNA follows: TGTGCCAGCAGCGACAACAGGGGGCCCTACGAGCAGTACTTC. Protein sequence: CASSDNRGPYEQYF. The chain links TRBV7-9 to TRBJ2-7; 9 nucleotides agree with TRBD1. V dropped 5 bases and J dropped 2; count of bases not matched to a gene: 4. The CDR3 is 14 amino acids. The germline V gene has CDR1 SEHNR and CDR2 FQNEAQ (reference sequence).

The chain is built from TRBV2 and TRBJ2-5, with D perhaps TRBD2 (6 bases). The CDR3 spans 12 residues. The V gene lost 8 bases and the J gene lost 1 base, with 8 bases spanning the gap. From germline, CDR1 is SNHLY and CDR2 FYNNEI. CDR3 sequence: CASGLTQETQYF. The CDR3 DNA reads as TGTGCCAGCGGACTAACCCAAGAGACCCAGTACTTC.

The rearrangement joins TRBV5-1 to TRBJ2-6, with a weak D call TRBD1 (5 bases). V lost 2 bases to trimming and J lost 2 bases, with 14 bases between them. This CDR3 spans 17 amino acids. From germline, CDR1 is SGHRS and CDR2 YFSETQ. The CDR3 protein is CASSFGQGNPGANVLTF. The CDR3 DNA reads as TGCGCCAGCAGCTTCGGCCAGGGCAACCCTGGGGCCAACGTCCTGACTTTC.

The chain is built from TRBV10-3 and TRBJ2-7; 9 bases map to TRBD1. This CDR3 is 14 amino acids long. Germline V CDR1 and CDR2: ENHRY, SYGVKD. V lost 6 bases to trimming and J lost 6 bases; unmatched junction nucleotides: 9. CDR3 protein: CAIRMLGQGGEQYF. The CDR3 DNA sequence: TGTGCCATCAGGATGCTGGGACAGGGAGGCGAGCAGTACTTC.

This chain connects TRBV5-6 to TRBJ2-1, with D uncertain. This CDR3 region has 11 residues. Germline CDR1 reads SGHDT; CDR2 reads YYEEEE. Trimming took 3 bases from V and 9 from J, leaving 7 bases between them. The CDR3 DNA is TGTGCCAGCAGCTCTGCCCGTGAGCAGTTCTTC. Amino acid sequence: CASSSAREQFF.

This CDR3 reads CASSQDRGPSGSPYEQYF. DNA for the CDR3: TGCGCCAGCAGCCAAGATCGGGGGCCTAGCGGGAGTCCCTACGAGCAGTACTTC. The J gene is TRBJ2-7, the V gene TRBV4-3, with 10 bases identical to TRBD2. Germline assignment: CDR1 LGHNA and CDR2 YSLEER. Trimming took 0 bases from V and 2 from J; bases not matched to a gene: 10. This CDR3 has 18 amino acids.

This clone was recorded a few times. This chain connects TRBV30 to TRBJ1-2; D not certain. Trimming left V 4 bases short and J 4 bases short, with 10 bases between. Germline-derived CDR1 and CDR2 are GTSNPN and SVGIG (reference sequence). The CDR3 extends over 12 amino acids. Here the CDR3 reads CAWTKGFYGYTF. In DNA, the CDR3 is TGTGCCTGGACCAAGGGATTCTATGGCTACACCTTC.

The V gene is TRBV6-5, the J gene TRBJ1-2, with D unresolved. Germline V gives CDR1 MNHEY, CDR2 SVGAGI. Trimming took 6 bases from V and 3 from J, leaving 11 bases between them. This CDR3 spans 13 amino acids. CDR3 sequence (DNA): TGTGCCAGCAGACCGGACCTGTACTATGGCTACACCTTC. Its translation is CASRPDLYYGYTF.

The chain links TRBV11-2 to TRBJ2-3; D not resolved. The ends were cut back, 1 base at V and 2 bases at J, with 22 bases in the middle. The CDR3 consists of 19 residues. Germline V gene sequence: CDR1 SGHAT, CDR2 FQNNGV. The CDR3 spells CASSLVAGRQLIDTDTQYF. CDR3 in DNA: TGTGCCAGCAGCTTAGTTGCCGGGCGTCAGTTAATTGACACAGATACGCAGTATTTT. Variable domain in full (rest from reference TRBV11-2 and TRBJ2-3): EAGVAQSPRYKIIEKRQSVAFWCNPISGHATLYWYQQILGQGPKLLIQFQNNGVVDDSQLPKDRFSAERLKGVDSTLKIQPAKLEDSAVYLCASSLVAGRQLIDTDTQYFGPGTRLTVL.

The J gene is TRBJ2-5, the V gene TRBV7-6, with D possibly matching TRBD1 (5 bases). The V end was cut by 5 bases, the J end by 2 bases, with 9 bases between. This CDR3 comprises 13 residues. Germline V gives CDR1 SGHVS, CDR2 FNYEAQ. DNA for the CDR3: TGTGCCAGCAGCGCCGACAGACAAGAGACCCAGTACTTC. It specifies CASSADRQETQYF.

The rearrangement uses TRBV5-1 and TRBJ1-4; no definite D call. V was clipped by 0 bases and J by 0 bases, with 6 bases between them. Germline V gives CDR1 SGHRS, CDR2 YFSETQ. The CDR3 loop spans 15 amino acids. As DNA, the CDR3 is TGCGCCAGCAGCTTGGATGGAACAACTAATGAAAAACTGTTTTTT. This codes for CASSLDGTTNEKLFF.

About this clone: Other nucleotide sequences from this sample produce the same CDR3. DNA of the CDR3: TGTGCCAGCAGCTTATCCGGGAGTGGGACAGATACGCAGTATTTT. It codes for CASSLSGSGTDTQYF. This chain connects TRBV7-9 to TRBJ2-3; a possible D gene is TRBD2 (6 bases). This CDR3 is built from 15 residues. Per germline, CDR1 SEHNR and CDR2 FQNEAQ (reference sequence). Trimming removed 2 bases at V and 3 bases at J, with 12 bases between.

This clone appeared once. J is TRBJ2-1 and V is TRBV13; tentative D call: TRBD1 (5 bases). CDR1 is PRHDT, CDR2 FYEKMQ, per germline (reference sequence). Trimming stripped 0 bases from V and 6 bases from J, with 15 bases between. The CDR3 loop spans 16 amino acids. The CDR3 protein is CASSLGLGRQINEQFF. CDR3 nucleotide sequence: TGTGCCAGCAGCTTAGGCCTGGGGCGGCAAATCAATGAGCAGTTCTTC.

The gene calls are TRBV15 and TRBJ2-1, with 7 bases aligning to TRBD2. Germline CDR1 reads LNHNV; CDR2 reads YYDKDF (reference sequence). The CDR3 has 13 amino acids. Losses at the gene ends were 4 bases for V and 10 bases for J; bases not matched to a gene: 7. The CDR3 bases are TGTGCCACCAGCAACAACAACGGGAGGGAGCAGTTCTTC. This sequence encodes CATSNNNGREQFF.

The chain joins TRBV11-2 to TRBJ2-1, with D tentatively TRBD2 (5 bases). Deletions cut 5 bases from V and 9 bases from J, with 14 bases between. CDR1 and CDR2 from the germline V gene are SGHAT and FQNNGV. The CDR3 loop spans 13 amino acids. The CDR3: CASSPETGVEQFF. CDR3 in DNA: TGTGCCAGCAGCCCCGAGACCGGGGTTGAGCAGTTCTTC. Full variable domain (remainder filled in from reference TRBV11-2 and TRBJ2-1): EAGVAQSPRYKIIEKRQSVAFWCNPISGHATLYWYQQILGQGPKLLIQFQNNGVVDDSQLPKDRFSAERLKGVDSTLKIQPAKLEDSAVYLCASSPETGVEQFFGPGTRLTVL.

This clone has a single count. The chain couples TRBV6-6 to TRBJ2-7; perhaps TRBD2 as D (6 bases). V was clipped by 7 bases and J by 6 bases, with 19 bases between them. CDR3 length: 14 amino acids. Germline CDR1 reads MNHNY; CDR2 reads SVGAGI (reference sequence). The CDR3: CASISGILGGEQYF. In nucleotides, the CDR3 is TGTGCCAGCATCAGCGGAATCCTCGGGGGCGAGCAGTACTTC.

V and J are TRBV30 and TRBJ1-4; the D gene is possibly TRBD1 (5 bases). Germline V gives CDR1 GTSNPN, CDR2 SVGIG (reference sequence). Trimming removed 4 bases from V and 0 bases from J, with 12 bases in between. The CDR3 spans 15 residues. As DNA, the CDR3 is TGTGCCTGGACGCGGGGCCTTGCAACTAATGAAAAACTGTTTTTT. Amino acid sequence: CAWTRGLATNEKLFF.

The genes are TRBV18 and TRBJ1-1, with TRBD1 as a possible D gene (5 bases). V was cut by 8 bases and J by 3 bases, with 19 bases left in between. The CDR3 has 15 residues. Germline CDR1 and CDR2: KGHSH and LQKENI. Here the CDR3 DNA reads TGTGCCAGCGCAGTAACTCAGGGTATAGACACTGAAGCTTTCTTT. Residues: CASAVTQGIDTEAFF.

The rearrangement joins TRBV6-5 to TRBJ2-1; D remains unclear. This CDR3 is 15 amino acids long. The germline V gene has CDR1 MNHEY and CDR2 SVGAGI. Trimming took 0 bases from V and 3 from J, leaving 9 bases between them. DNA for the CDR3: TGTGCCAGCAGTTACTCGACCAATTTCTACAATGAGCAGTTCTTC. Encoded protein: CASSYSTNFYNEQFF.

The chain carries TRBV30 and TRBJ2-7; D is possibly TRBD1 or TRBD2 (6 bases each). The CDR3 spans 12 residues. The germline V gene encodes CDR1 GTSNPN and CDR2 SVGIG (reference sequence). Trimming cost V 8 bases and J 6 bases, with 17 bases left between them. CDR3 nucleotides: TGTGCCCGAAAAGACAGGAGGGGCGAGCAGTACTTC. The encoded protein is CARKDRRGEQYF.

This clone was recorded a few times. This same CDR3 is encoded by further DNA sequences in the sample. The rearrangement uses TRBV4-1 and TRBJ2-3; D gene uncertain. Looked up from germline, CDR1 is MGHRA and CDR2 is YSYEKL. The CDR3 runs 13 residues. Trimming cost V 4 bases and J 2 bases, with 7 bases left between them. CDR3 sequence reads: CASSLGPTDTQYF. The CDR3 DNA reads TGCGCCAGCAGCCTCGGACCCACAGATACGCAGTATTTT.

The chain carries TRBV28 and TRBJ2-1, with unresolved D. The CDR3 extends over 15 amino acids. The ends were cut back, 6 bases at V and 4 bases at J, with 16 bases in the middle. Germline assignment: CDR1 MDHEN and CDR2 SYDVKM. CDR3 DNA sequence: TGTGCCAGCAGGCCCCTAATAGTGCCATACAATGAGCAGTTCTTC. This encodes CASRPLIVPYNEQFF.

This clone showed up just a few times. The chain has TRBV5-1 and TRBJ1-3, with D tentatively TRBD1 (6 bases). There are 15 residues in the CDR3. Germline CDR1 is SGHRS and CDR2 is YFSETQ. Trimming removed 7 bases at V and 2 bases at J, with 16 bases between. CDR3 region: CASARTDLAGNTIYF. The CDR3 DNA reads TGCGCCAGCGCACGGACAGATCTAGCTGGAAACACCATATATTTT.

The rearrangement joins TRBV7-3 to TRBJ1-2; D perhaps matches TRBD1 (5 bases). Trimming pared 3 bases from V and 8 bases from J, leaving 13 bases between. The CDR3 length is 13 residues. Germline CDR1 is SGHTA and CDR2 is FQGTGA. DNA for the CDR3: TGTGCCAGCAGCTTTACGGGGACGGAGGGCTACACCTTC. Its protein is CASSFTGTEGYTF. Drawing the rest from reference TRBV7-3 and TRBJ1-2, the complete variable domain is GAGVSQTPSNKVTEKGKYVELRCDPISGHTALYWYRQSLGQGPEFLIYFQGTGAADDSGLPNDRFFAVRPEGSVSTLKIQRTERGDSAVYLCASSFTGTEGYTFGSGTRLTVV.